This entry describes one T cell receptor (beta chain). As yet, its antigen is unknown. J gave up 0 bases and V 0 bases, and 3 bases lay outside the gene matches. This CDR3 is built from 16 residues. The germline V gene encodes CDR1 MRHNA and CDR2 SNTAGT. It was approximately 9.8 x 10^4 TCR templates that were assayed per sample. The method was immunoSEQ multiplex PCR; TCRdb's version includes in-frame clones alone and lacks a portion of them. Of roughly 92,000 clones listed, 90% to 95% are singletons. The sample comes from a study of siplizumab effects on memory and regulatory T cells. Study-wide results and limits: With siplizumab, cumulative frequency of CD4+ memory-derived alloreactive sequences dropped significantly. Proliferating clones, CD4+ or CD8+, lacked an assignable naive or memory phenotype in roughly 80-97% of cases. Apparently more diverse than memory cells, naive T cells also seemed major alloresponse contributors.

Sequencing was carried out using non-Treg CD4+ T cells sorted from blood. The TCR comes from a human donor in good health. The rearrangement links TRBV6-4 to TRBJ2-3; 7 bases are a match to TRBD2. The DNA of the CDR3 is TGTGCCAGCAGTGACTCCGGGCGGGGGAGCACAGATACGCAGTATTTT. This translates into CASSDSGRGSTDTQYF.